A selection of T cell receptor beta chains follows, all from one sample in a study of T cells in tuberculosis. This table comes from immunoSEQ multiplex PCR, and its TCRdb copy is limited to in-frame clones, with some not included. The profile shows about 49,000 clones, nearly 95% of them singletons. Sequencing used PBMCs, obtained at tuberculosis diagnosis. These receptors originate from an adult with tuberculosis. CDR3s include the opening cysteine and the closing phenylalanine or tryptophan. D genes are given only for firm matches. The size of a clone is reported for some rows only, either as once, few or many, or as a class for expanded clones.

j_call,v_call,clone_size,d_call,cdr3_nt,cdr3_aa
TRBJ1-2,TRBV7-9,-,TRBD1,TGTGCCAGCAGCTTCACTACAGGGGGCCCAGACTATGGCTACACCTTC,CASSFTTGGPDYGYTF
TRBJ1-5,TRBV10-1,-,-,TGCGCCAGCAGGTCGTTGGGGCGCGGTAACCGGAATCAGCCCCAGCATTTT,CASRSLGRGNRNQPQHF
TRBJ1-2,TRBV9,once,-,TGTGCCAGCAGCTTCAGGGGAGCTAACTATGGCTACACCTTC,CASSFRGANYGYTF
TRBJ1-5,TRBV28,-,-,TGTGCCAGCAGTTTATTCCCCGAGCCCCAGCATTTT,CASSLFPEPQHF
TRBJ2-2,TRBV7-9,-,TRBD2,TGTGCCAGCAGCTGGAGAGGGAGCGGGAGAATATCCGGGGAGCTGTTTTTT,CASSWRGSGRISGELFF
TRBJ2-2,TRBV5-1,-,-,TGCGCCAGCAGCTTCCGGACAGCTGACACCGGGGAGCTGTTTTTT,CASSFRTADTGELFF
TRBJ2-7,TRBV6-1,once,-,TGTGCCAGCAGTGTCACAGGGAACGTCCCGGACGAGCAGTACTTC,CASSVTGNVPDEQYF
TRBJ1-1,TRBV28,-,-,TGTGCCAGCAGTTTTCGGGGGAACACTGAAGCTTTCTTT,CASSFRGNTEAFF
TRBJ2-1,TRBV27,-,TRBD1,TGTGCCAGCAGGCCGGACAGGGGGCCGTTTGAGTTCTTC,CASRPDRGPFEFF
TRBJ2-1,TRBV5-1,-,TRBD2,TGCGCCAGCAGCACCGGACTAGCGACACCCATAGACAATGAGCAGTTCTTC,CASSTGLATPIDNEQFF
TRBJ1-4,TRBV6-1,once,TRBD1,TGTGCCAGCAGTGAATGGAAGGGGGCGCCGGAAAAACTGTTTTTT,CASSEWKGAPEKLFF
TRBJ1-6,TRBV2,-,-,TGTGCCAGCAAGAAGCGTCAGACTAATTCACCCCTCCACTTT,CASKKRQTNSPLHF
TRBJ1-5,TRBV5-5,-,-,TGTGCCAGCAGCCCGTGGGCAGGGGATAGCAATCAGCCCCAGCATTTT,CASSPWAGDSNQPQHF
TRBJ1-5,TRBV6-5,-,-,TGTGCCAGCAGTAGCTCGGGAGGGGGGGATCAGCCCCAGCATTTT,CASSSSGGGDQPQHF
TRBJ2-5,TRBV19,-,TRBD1,TGTGCCAGCGCGTACAGGGGCCAGCAAGAGACCCAGTACTTC,CASAYRGQQETQYF
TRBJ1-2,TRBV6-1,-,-,TGTGCCAGCACCGACTGGGGGGACTATGGCTACACCTTC,CASTDWGDYGYTF
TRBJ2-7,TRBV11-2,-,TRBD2,TGTGCCAGCAGCTTGGGACTAGCGGGAAATTACGAGCAGTACTTC,CASSLGLAGNYEQYF
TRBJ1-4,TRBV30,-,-,TGTGCCTGGAGTGTACTCGGGGGGTTGGGTGAAAAACTGTTTTTT,CAWSVLGGLGEKLFF
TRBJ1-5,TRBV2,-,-,TGTGCCAGCCGGAGGGGCTCGCGGTCTAATCAGCCCCAGCATTTT,CASRRGSRSNQPQHF